A selection of T cell receptor beta chains follows, all from one sample in a study of blood T cell repertoires in COVID-19. Only in-frame clones appear in the TCRdb table, and some are missing; sequencing was by immunoSEQ multiplex PCR. The sample has approximately 70,000 clones, about four fifths seen once. What was sequenced was peripheral blood. The origin of the receptors is an elderly woman with active or convalescent COVID-19. CDR3s include the opening cysteine and the closing phenylalanine or tryptophan. The order of the fields is J gene, D gene, V gene, clone size, CDR3 DNA, CDR3 protein. The D gene is left open where the match is weak. Rows may omit the clone size; those that give it use once, few, many or a size class.

TRBJ2-1 | - | TRBV30 | - | TGTGCCTGGAGTGTTGGGATAAGGATGGAGGATGAGCAGTTCTTC | CAWSVGIRMEDEQFF
TRBJ2-3 | - | TRBV29-1 | - | TGCAGCGTTGAGGTCGGGGGTTTGACAGATACGCAGTATTTT | CSVEVGGLTDTQYF
TRBJ2-7 | - | TRBV19 | - | TGTGCCAGTAGTGTCTCTTCGGGGTCCTACGAGCAGTACTTC | CASSVSSGSYEQYF
TRBJ2-7 | TRBD1 | TRBV7-3 | few | TGTGCCAGCAGCTCCGCCCGACAGGGTCGGCAGTACTTC | CASSSARQGRQYF
TRBJ2-3 | TRBD2 | TRBV5-1 | - | TGCGCCAGCAGCTTTTCAGTAAGCGGGACCAGCACAGATACGCAGTATTTT | CASSFSVSGTSTDTQYF
TRBJ1-3 | - | TRBV7-9 | few | TGTGCCAGCAGCTTTCCAGGCTCTGGAAACACCATATATTTT | CASSFPGSGNTIYF
TRBJ2-1 | TRBD1 | TRBV10-3 | few | TGTGCCATCAGTGACCCACTGGACAGGGCTTACAATGAGCAGTTCTTC | CAISDPLDRAYNEQFF
TRBJ1-2 | - | TRBV25-1 | once | TGTGCCAGCAGTACCACTGACAGTCGGCTTAACTATGGCTACACCTTC | CASSTTDSRLNYGYTF
TRBJ1-5 | - | TRBV5-6 | - | TGTGCCAGCAGCACCGGACAGCCCAATCAGCCCCAGCATTTT | CASSTGQPNQPQHF
TRBJ2-3 | - | TRBV28 | - | TGTGCCAGCAGTTTAAGCGTAGGGACACGGGCAGATACGCAGTATTTT | CASSLSVGTRADTQYF
TRBJ2-1 | TRBD2 | TRBV9 | once | TGTGCCAGCAGCGACCAGACTAGCGGGAGAGGTGGTGAGCAGTTCTTC | CASSDQTSGRGGEQFF
TRBJ2-4 | TRBD1 | TRBV6-6 | - | TGTGCCAGCAGTTACCCGACAGGGACCAAAAACATTCAGTACTTC | CASSYPTGTKNIQYF
TRBJ1-1 | - | TRBV5-1 | - | TGCGCCAGCAACCCCCGGTGGGGAGGACGGACTGAAGCTTTCTTT | CASNPRWGGRTEAFF
TRBJ2-3 | - | TRBV7-2 | - | TGTGCCAGCAGCTTACGGAGCGAAGATACGCAGTATTTT | CASSLRSEDTQYF
TRBJ1-6 | - | TRBV27 | - | TGTGCCAGCAGCCGGGGTTCCTATAATTCACCCCTCCACTTT | CASSRGSYNSPLHF
TRBJ1-1 | - | TRBV19 | - | TGTGCCAGTAGCGGCGGCAGGGGGAACACTGAAGCTTTCTTT | CASSGGRGNTEAFF
TRBJ1-6 | - | TRBV7-8 | few | TGTGCCAGCAGCTTACTCGTCGGTAATTCACCCCTCCACTTT | CASSLLVGNSPLHF
TRBJ1-5 | - | TRBV24-1 | - | TGTGCCACCAGTGATCGGGGGCAGCCCCAGCATTTT | CATSDRGQPQHF
TRBJ2-5 | - | TRBV2 | - | TGTGCCAGCAGTGAAGCGTCTGGCGGGGAGACCCAGTACTTC | CASSEASGGETQYF
TRBJ2-1 | - | TRBV6-6 | few | TGTGCCAGCAGTTACCCCACCCAACAACAGTTCTTC | CASSYPTQQQFF
TRBJ2-1 | TRBD1 | TRBV4-3 | - | TGCGCCAGCAGCCAAGATCTGTTGAGGACAGGGGGCTTTGAGCAGTTCTTC | CASSQDLLRTGGFEQFF
TRBJ2-5 | - | TRBV2 | once | TGTGCCAGCAGTTACAGGGTAGGAGAGACCCAGTACTTC | CASSYRVGETQYF
TRBJ2-7 | - | TRBV13 | - | TGTGCCAGCAGCTTAGCGACAGTGAACTCCTACGAGCAGTACTTC | CASSLATVNSYEQYF
TRBJ2-1 | TRBD1 | TRBV4-1 | - | TGCGCCAGCAGCCAAGACCGGGACAGAGTATTCTTC | CASSQDRDRVFF
TRBJ2-1 | TRBD2 | TRBV7-2 | - | TGTGCCAGCAGCTTAGGTATAGCGGGTCCTCAACAGGAGCAGTTCTTC | CASSLGIAGPQQEQFF
TRBJ2-5 | TRBD2 | TRBV9 | - | TGTGCCAGCAGCGTAGGGGCTCGACTAGCTAGGGGCGAGACCCAGTACTTC | CASSVGARLARGETQYF
TRBJ2-2 | TRBD1 | TRBV6-5 | - | TGTGCCAGCAGCTCGTGGACAGGCAACACCGGGGAGCTGTTTTTT | CASSSWTGNTGELFF
TRBJ2-7 | TRBD2 | TRBV7-2 | - | TGTGCCAGCAGCTTTAGCGGGGCCTACGAGCAGTACTTC | CASSFSGAYEQYF
TRBJ2-1 | TRBD2 | TRBV7-3 | - | TGTGCCAGCAGCCCCCGGACTAGCGGCTACAATGAGCAGTTCTTC | CASSPRTSGYNEQFF
TRBJ1-6 | - | TRBV5-5 | - | TGTGCCAGCAGCTTAAGGTTTTTTGAAGACAACACTTCACCCCTCCACTTT | CASSLRFFEDNTSPLHF
TRBJ2-2 | - | TRBV5-1 | - | TGCGCCAGCAGCCCTGTCCGACTAGTCAGGTCCGGGGAGCTGTTTTTT | CASSPVRLVRSGELFF
TRBJ1-4 | - | TRBV28 | - | TGTGCCAGCAGTGGGTCACAGGGCGGAAAACTGTTTTTT | CASSGSQGGKLFF
TRBJ2-7 | - | TRBV23-1 | - | TGCGCCAGCAACCCCCCTAGCGTCTCATCCTACGAGCAGTACTTC | CASNPPSVSSYEQYF
TRBJ1-1 | - | TRBV7-9 | few | TGTGCCAGCAGCCCGGGACACCTGGCAGAAGCTTTCTTT | CASSPGHLAEAFF
TRBJ1-5 | - | TRBV3-1/TRBV3-2 | - | TGTGCCAGCAGACCGAGGCCTTGTCCCGGCAATCAGCCCCAGCATTTT | CASRPRPCPGNQPQHF
TRBJ2-5 | TRBD2 | TRBV11-2 | - | TGTGCCAGCAGCTTATTGCGGGAGGAAACCCAGTACTTC | CASSLLREETQYF
TRBJ1-2 | - | TRBV4-1 | - | TGCGCCAGCAGCCAATGGCTAGGGCGGGATGGCTACACCTTC | CASSQWLGRDGYTF
TRBJ2-5 | - | TRBV7-2 | - | TGTGCCAGCAGCTTAACCCACTACGGATGGGAGACCCAGTACTTC | CASSLTHYGWETQYF
TRBJ2-7 | TRBD2 | TRBV18 | - | TGTGCCAGCTCACAAGTCGGGACTAGCGGCTACGAGCAGTACTTC | CASSQVGTSGYEQYF
TRBJ1-6 | - | TRBV6-2/TRBV6-3 | - | TGTGCCAGCAGTGGGCGCAGGGCTTCACCCCTCCACTTT | CASSGRRASPLHF
TRBJ1-1 | - | TRBV15 | - | TGTGCCACCAGCAGAATGACAGTTAACACTGAAGCTTTCTTT | CATSRMTVNTEAFF
TRBJ1-4 | TRBD1 | TRBV5-1 | - | TGCGCCAGCAGCTTGGAGGGGGCTGGAGAAAAACTGTTTTTT | CASSLEGAGEKLFF
TRBJ2-1 | TRBD2 | TRBV5-4 | once | TGTGCCAGCAGCGGGGGGGTTCTCTCCTACAATGAGCAGTTCTTC | CASSGGVLSYNEQFF